This T cell receptor beta chain was observed in a study of PD-L1 blockade in urothelial cancer (dated by TCRdb to 2016 to 2017). About the investigation overall: Every patient began therapy around 2014 and was given atezolizumab 1,200 mg intravenously every 3 weeks. About 90% of the roughly 29 patients were identified as males with urothelial cancer of bladder origin, and a prior smoking history was reported by 18 of 29 patients. Patients had an ECOG performance status of 0 or 1 and had received between 0 and 3 prior chemotherapy regimens. Blood samples were analyzed at two time points: 3 weeks after treatment start (second dose) and 6 weeks after treatment start. Blood samples gave a median of around 140,000 T cells and tens of thousands of unique TCRs, with a median clonality of approximately 0.078. Somatic, immune and clinical correlates of response to PD-L1 blockade with atezolizumab in urothelial cancer were the focus of an exploratory multi-omic analysis. Pretreatment tumor samples, along with matched peripheral blood collected serially before and after atezolizumab treatment, underwent TCR sequencing. Durable clinical benefit meant progression-free survival longer than 6 months, and TCR features were also tested against progression-free and overall survival. In the same patients who had TCR sequencing, pretreatment tumors also underwent whole exome sequencing and RNA sequencing. Durable clinical benefit was achieved by nine patients and was not achieved by 20 patients. Some 30 patients had pretreatment blood TCR-seq, some 25 had at least one posttreatment blood collection, and some 25 had tumor TCR-seq.

The time point tag for this specimen amounts to: pretreatment peripheral blood. A total of 29 patients with locally advanced or metastatic urothelial carcinoma, treated at Memorial Sloan Kettering on a trial protocol, made up the cohort. Peripheral blood mononuclear cells were collected from each patient pretreatment and during treatment, giving between 1 and 8 total time points per patient. The Qiagen DNeasy Blood extraction kit was used to purify genomic DNA from total PBMCs and tumor samples. PBMCs were collected pretreatment and during treatment and were isolated and stored as previously described. Each PCR received spiked-in synthetic TCR analog templates so that absolute template abundance could be estimated from read counts. TCRbeta CDR3 regions were amplified from genomic DNA with bias-controlled V and J gene primers using the immunoSEQ assay. Rearranged TCRbeta segments were sequenced at approximately 20X coverage. As for the authors' bioinformatics: Clustering was used to correct sequencing errors, and CDR3s were annotated against IMGT so that V, D and J genes could be assigned. Downstream analyses used only productive TCRbeta rearrangements and left out out-of-frame or stop-codon sequences. Clonality was calculated as one minus the Shannon entropy normalized by the log of the number of unique productive sequences. Clones differing between time points or between blood and tumor were identified using Fisher's exact test with Benjamini-Hochberg correction, with an adjusted p below 0.01 applied as the threshold. TCRdb took this table from immuneACCESS and kept in-frame rearrangements with V and J called. Such tables lack part of the clones; where checked against another copy, unresolved V genes explain under half of the gap, and the rest is unexplained. That table furnishes V, J and clone size, whereas the DNA furnished D and trimming. Here the sample has about 130,000 clones; approximately 84% occur a single time. The ten largest make up 3% to 4% of the sample.

Notes on this clone: No cognate antigen has been identified for it. It has no much larger one-base neighbor in the sample; base qualities were not kept.

Beyond this particular receptor, the publication reports: Among patients with durable benefit, tumor-associated TCR clones showed greater expansion in peripheral blood 3 weeks after treatment started (n ≈ 23, p = 0.022). Because of the small sample size (n ≈ 27) and the many exploratory analyses performed, the results are intended to be regarded as hypothesis-generating. Improved progression-free and overall survival was associated with having pretreatment peripheral blood TCR clonality below the median.

This TCR was recovered from a man aged 45-65 years with urothelial cancer. This sample comprised PBMCs, obtained around atezolizumab (anti-PD-L1) treatment.

The bases read TGTGCCATCAGTGTCAGTAGCACAGATACGCAGTATTTT. It codes for CAISVSSTDTQYF. Recombination connected TRBV10-3 to TRBJ2-3; the D gene identity is not certain. The cysteine opens and the phenylalanine closes a CDR3 of 13 amino acids. Only CDR3 DNA is held: 39 bases, read in frame from base 1. Reading the germline V gene gives CDR1 ENHRY and CDR2 SYGVKD. The junction carries 5 bases between V and J, which are trimmed by 4 bases and 0 bases respectively.